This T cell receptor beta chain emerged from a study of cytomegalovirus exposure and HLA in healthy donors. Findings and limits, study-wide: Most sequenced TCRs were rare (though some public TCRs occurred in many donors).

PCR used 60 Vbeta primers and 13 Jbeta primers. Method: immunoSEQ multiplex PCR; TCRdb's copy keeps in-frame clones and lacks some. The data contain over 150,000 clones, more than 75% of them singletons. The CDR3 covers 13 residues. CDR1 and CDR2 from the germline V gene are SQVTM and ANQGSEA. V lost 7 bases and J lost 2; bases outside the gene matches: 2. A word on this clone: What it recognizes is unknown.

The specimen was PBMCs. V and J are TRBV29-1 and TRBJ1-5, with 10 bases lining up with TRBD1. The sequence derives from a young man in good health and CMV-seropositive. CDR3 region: CSAGTGGNQPQHF. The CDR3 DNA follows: TGCAGCGCCGGGACAGGGGGCAATCAGCCCCAGCATTTT.